These T cell receptor beta chains were read from a single sample in a study of T cell responses to AZD1222 COVID-19 vaccine. TCRdb keeps only in-frame clones here, not all; method: immunoSEQ multiplex PCR. The sample has about 140,000 clones; 70% to 90% are singletons. The material was peripheral blood, obtained 28 days after the second dose of the MenACWY control vaccine. The receptor set was obtained from an adult who received the MenACWY meningococcal vaccine as a control. Each CDR3 is given with its conserved first and last residue. The D gene is left open where the match is weak. Part of the rows lack a size; the others show once, few, many or a class for expanded clones.

clone size: few
D gene: .
V gene: TRBV11-2
J gene: TRBJ2-1
CDR3 protein: CASSLFAGSSYNEQFF
CDR3 DNA: TGTGCCAGCAGCTTATTCGCGGGGAGCTCCTACAATGAGCAGTTCTTC

clone size: .
D gene: TRBD1
V gene: TRBV27
J gene: TRBJ1-6
CDR3 protein: CASRRLDRDNSPLHF
CDR3 DNA: TGTGCCAGCCGTAGGCTGGACAGGGATAATTCACCCCTCCACTTT

clone size: .
D gene: .
V gene: TRBV5-1
J gene: TRBJ1-4
CDR3 protein: CASSLAVESEKLFF
CDR3 DNA: TGCGCCAGCAGCTTGGCAGTGGAGAGTGAAAAACTGTTTTTT

clone size: .
D gene: .
V gene: TRBV29-1
J gene: TRBJ2-5
CDR3 protein: CSVDPQETQYF
CDR3 DNA: TGCAGCGTTGACCCCCAAGAGACCCAGTACTTC

clone size: .
D gene: .
V gene: TRBV23-1
J gene: TRBJ1-5
CDR3 protein: CASSQTTKANESQPQHF
CDR3 DNA: TGCGCCAGCAGTCAAACCACAAAGGCGAATGAAAGTCAGCCCCAGCATTTT

clone size: once
D gene: .
V gene: TRBV18
J gene: TRBJ2-7
CDR3 protein: CASSAKGGRGNEQYF
CDR3 DNA: TGTGCCAGCTCTGCCAAGGGGGGGCGCGGCAACGAGCAGTACTTC

clone size: .
D gene: TRBD1
V gene: TRBV6-4
J gene: TRBJ2-7
CDR3 protein: CASSLTGDGHEQYF
CDR3 DNA: TGTGCCAGCAGCCTGACAGGGGACGGCCACGAGCAGTACTTC

clone size: few
D gene: .
V gene: TRBV4-1
J gene: TRBJ1-1
CDR3 protein: CASSQTIGTLFMNTEAFF
CDR3 DNA: TGCGCCAGCAGCCAGACGATCGGGACACTATTTATGAACACTGAAGCTTTCTTT

clone size: .
D gene: .
V gene: TRBV6-5
J gene: TRBJ1-2
CDR3 protein: CASSYSVTSGPYGYTF
CDR3 DNA: TGTGCCAGCAGTTACTCAGTCACCTCCGGACCCTATGGCTACACCTTC

clone size: .
D gene: TRBD2
V gene: TRBV9
J gene: TRBJ2-1
CDR3 protein: CASSEGVAGGEQFF
CDR3 DNA: TGTGCCAGCAGTGAGGGGGTAGCGGGAGGTGAGCAGTTCTTC

clone size: once
D gene: TRBD2
V gene: TRBV29-1
J gene: TRBJ2-3
CDR3 protein: CSFGLAADTQYF
CDR3 DNA: TGCAGCTTTGGACTAGCGGCAGATACGCAGTATTTT

clone size: .
D gene: TRBD1
V gene: TRBV19
J gene: TRBJ1-2
CDR3 protein: CASSAGGQGVYGYTF
CDR3 DNA: TGTGCCAGTAGTGCCGGAGGACAGGGGGTTTATGGCTACACCTTC

clone size: .
D gene: .
V gene: TRBV7-7
J gene: TRBJ2-1
CDR3 protein: CASSRRDYNEQFF
CDR3 DNA: TGTGCTAGCAGCCGACGGGATTACAATGAGCAGTTCTTC

clone size: .
D gene: .
V gene: TRBV5-4
J gene: TRBJ2-7
CDR3 protein: CASSLQGTYEQYF
CDR3 DNA: TGTGCCAGCAGCTTACAGGGAACATACGAGCAGTACTTC

clone size: .
D gene: TRBD1
V gene: TRBV6-6
J gene: TRBJ1-3
CDR3 protein: CASSPQGGALSGNTIYF
CDR3 DNA: TGTGCCAGCAGTCCTCAGGGGGGAGCCCTCTCTGGAAACACCATATATTTT

clone size: .
D gene: .
V gene: TRBV11-2
J gene: TRBJ1-1
CDR3 protein: CASSLLGGGNTEAFF
CDR3 DNA: TGTGCCAGCAGCTTATTAGGCGGGGGGAACACTGAAGCTTTCTTT

clone size: .
D gene: .
V gene: TRBV7-2
J gene: TRBJ1-4
CDR3 protein: CASSLLTTEKLFF
CDR3 DNA: TGTGCCAGCAGCTTACTCACGACGGAAAAACTGTTTTTT

clone size: .
D gene: .
V gene: TRBV3-1/TRBV3-2
J gene: TRBJ1-1
CDR3 protein: CASSQDRGGGAFF
CDR3 DNA: TGTGCCAGCAGCCAAGATCGAGGGGGTGGGGCTTTCTTT

clone size: .
D gene: .
V gene: TRBV11-2
J gene: TRBJ1-6
CDR3 protein: CASSLDESSPLHF
CDR3 DNA: TGTGCCAGCAGCTTAGACGAGAGTTCACCCCTCCACTTT

clone size: .
D gene: TRBD1
V gene: TRBV5-1
J gene: TRBJ1-6
CDR3 protein: CASSSGQTNSPLHF
CDR3 DNA: TGCGCCAGCAGTTCGGGACAGACTAATTCACCCCTCCACTTT

clone size: .
D gene: TRBD1
V gene: TRBV6-5
J gene: TRBJ1-2
CDR3 protein: CASSPSGQSYGYTF
CDR3 DNA: TGTGCCAGCAGTCCCTCGGGACAGTCCTATGGCTACACCTTC

clone size: .
D gene: .
V gene: TRBV12-5
J gene: TRBJ1-1
CDR3 protein: CASCYAGGTEAFF
CDR3 DNA: TGTGCTAGTTGCTACGCGGGGGGCACTGAAGCTTTCTTT

clone size: .
D gene: .
V gene: TRBV12-3/TRBV12-4
J gene: TRBJ1-2
CDR3 protein: CASSLAPQSRTF
CDR3 DNA: TGTGCCAGCAGTTTAGCGCCCCAGTCCCGCACCTTC

clone size: .
D gene: .
V gene: TRBV28
J gene: TRBJ1-4
CDR3 protein: CASSLGGRGEKLFF
CDR3 DNA: TGTGCCAGCAGTTTAGGAGGGAGAGGTGAAAAACTGTTTTTT

clone size: .
D gene: .
V gene: TRBV3-1/TRBV3-2
J gene: TRBJ2-3
CDR3 protein: CASSQGRSTDTQYF
CDR3 DNA: TGTGCCAGCAGCCAAGGTCGGTCAACAGATACGCAGTATTTT

clone size: once
D gene: .
V gene: TRBV6-5
J gene: TRBJ2-2
CDR3 protein: CASSQGGWELFF
CDR3 DNA: TGTGCCAGCAGCCAGGGGGGGTGGGAGCTGTTTTTT

clone size: once
D gene: TRBD1
V gene: TRBV28
J gene: TRBJ2-5
CDR3 protein: CASSFWTGQETQYF
CDR3 DNA: TGTGCCAGCAGTTTTTGGACAGGGCAAGAGACCCAGTACTTC

clone size: .
D gene: .
V gene: TRBV3-1/TRBV3-2
J gene: TRBJ1-6
CDR3 protein: CASSQYDSGSPLHF
CDR3 DNA: TGTGCCAGCAGCCAGTACGACAGCGGCTCACCCCTCCACTTT

clone size: few
D gene: TRBD1
V gene: TRBV5-4
J gene: TRBJ2-1
CDR3 protein: CASSLVEGAFNEQFF
CDR3 DNA: TGTGCCAGCAGCTTGGTAGAGGGGGCTTTCAATGAGCAGTTCTTC

clone size: .
D gene: .
V gene: TRBV3-1/TRBV3-2
J gene: TRBJ1-6
CDR3 protein: CASSPMGGTYNSPLHF
CDR3 DNA: TGTGCCAGCAGCCCCATGGGGGGGACCTATAATTCACCCCTCCACTTT

clone size: .
D gene: .
V gene: TRBV7-9
J gene: TRBJ1-4
CDR3 protein: CASSLGLRDKLFF
CDR3 DNA: TGTGCCAGCAGCTTAGGACTCCGGGACAAACTGTTTTTT

clone size: .
D gene: .
V gene: TRBV6-5
J gene: TRBJ1-2
CDR3 protein: CASSYSMGSHYGYTF
CDR3 DNA: TGTGCCAGCAGTTACTCGATGGGCAGTCACTATGGCTACACCTTC

clone size: few
D gene: .
V gene: TRBV11-3
J gene: TRBJ1-4
CDR3 protein: CASSPRGNEKLFF
CDR3 DNA: TGTGCCAGCAGCCCGAGAGGGAATGAAAAACTGTTTTTT

clone size: .
D gene: .
V gene: TRBV2
J gene: TRBJ1-3
CDR3 protein: CASSRTPENTIYF
CDR3 DNA: TGTGCCAGCAGCCGAACCCCGGAAAACACCATATATTTT

clone size: .
D gene: TRBD2
V gene: TRBV6-6
J gene: TRBJ2-7
CDR3 protein: CASRRLAGGEQYF
CDR3 DNA: TGTGCCAGCAGGAGACTAGCGGGTGGCGAGCAGTACTTC

clone size: .
D gene: .
V gene: TRBV5-1
J gene: TRBJ2-2
CDR3 protein: CASSLVAITFTGELFF
CDR3 DNA: TGCGCCAGCAGCTTGGTCGCGATAACCTTCACCGGGGAGCTGTTTTTT

clone size: .
D gene: .
V gene: TRBV18
J gene: TRBJ2-7
CDR3 protein: CASSLEGSEGEQYF
CDR3 DNA: TGTGCCAGCTCCCTGGAGGGGAGTGAGGGAGAGCAGTACTTC

clone size: .
D gene: TRBD2
V gene: TRBV10-1
J gene: TRBJ2-1
CDR3 protein: CASSGNLGTSGYNEQFF
CDR3 DNA: TGCGCCAGCAGTGGCAACCTTGGGACTAGCGGCTACAATGAGCAGTTCTTC

clone size: .
D gene: .
V gene: TRBV4-1
J gene: TRBJ1-5
CDR3 protein: CASSQVDLGMTNQPQHF
CDR3 DNA: TGCGCCAGCAGCCAAGTCGACCTAGGGATGACCAATCAGCCCCAGCATTTT

clone size: .
D gene: .
V gene: TRBV15
J gene: TRBJ1-4
CDR3 protein: CATSREASPNEKLFF
CDR3 DNA: TGTGCCACCAGCAGAGAGGCATCCCCTAATGAAAAACTGTTTTTT

clone size: few
D gene: TRBD1
V gene: TRBV5-4
J gene: TRBJ1-2
CDR3 protein: CASSRGTTGGAPSYGYTF
CDR3 DNA: TGTGCCAGCAGCCGGGGGACCACAGGGGGCGCCCCCAGCTATGGCTACACCTTC

clone size: .
D gene: .
V gene: TRBV10-2
J gene: TRBJ1-4
CDR3 protein: CASRSPSLNEKLFF
CDR3 DNA: TGCGCCAGCAGATCGCCCAGCCTTAATGAAAAACTGTTTTTT

clone size: .
D gene: .
V gene: TRBV11-2
J gene: TRBJ2-2
CDR3 protein: CASSIPWAAGELFF
CDR3 DNA: TGTGCCAGCAGCATCCCATGGGCAGCCGGGGAGCTGTTTTTT

clone size: .
D gene: .
V gene: TRBV7-8
J gene: TRBJ2-7
CDR3 protein: CASSLAGAYEQYF
CDR3 DNA: TGTGCCAGCAGCTTAGCGGGAGCCTACGAGCAGTACTTC

clone size: .
D gene: .
V gene: TRBV7-2
J gene: TRBJ2-1
CDR3 protein: CASSLRSEQFF
CDR3 DNA: TGTGCCAGCAGCTTACGCTCGGAGCAGTTCTTC